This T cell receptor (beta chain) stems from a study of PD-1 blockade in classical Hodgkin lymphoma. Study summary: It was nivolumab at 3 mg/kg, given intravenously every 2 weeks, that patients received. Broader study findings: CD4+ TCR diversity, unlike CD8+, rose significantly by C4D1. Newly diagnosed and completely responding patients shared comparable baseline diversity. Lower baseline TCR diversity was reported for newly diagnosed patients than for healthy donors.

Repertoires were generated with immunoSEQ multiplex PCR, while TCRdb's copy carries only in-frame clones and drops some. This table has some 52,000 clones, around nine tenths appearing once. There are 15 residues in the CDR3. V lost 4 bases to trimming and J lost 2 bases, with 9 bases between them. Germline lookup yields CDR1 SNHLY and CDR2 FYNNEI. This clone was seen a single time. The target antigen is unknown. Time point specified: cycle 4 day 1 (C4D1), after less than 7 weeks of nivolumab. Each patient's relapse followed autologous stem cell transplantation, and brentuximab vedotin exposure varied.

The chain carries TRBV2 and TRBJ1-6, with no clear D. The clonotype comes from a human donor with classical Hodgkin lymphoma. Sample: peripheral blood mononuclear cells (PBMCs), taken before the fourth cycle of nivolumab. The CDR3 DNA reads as TGTGCCAGCAGTGCCCTAGCCCCCTATAATTCACCCCTCCACTTT. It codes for CASSALAPYNSPLHF.